These 28 T cell receptor beta chains were sequenced from one sample in a study of blood T cells in healthy people across ages. A second PCR of 7 to 11 cycles used a sample-barcoded 5' primer and a J-beta primer mix. TCRdb reanalysed the 5' RACE reads using MiXCR and keeps one entry per CDR3 protein. The sample yields about 900,000 distinct CDR3 sequences, 40% to 60% seen once. The sequenced sample was blood. Source of these receptors: a young man in good health.

V is TRBV2 and J is TRBJ2-3, with 13 bases fitting TRBD2. Germline assignment: CDR1 SNHLY and CDR2 FYNNEI. The CDR3 contains 16 residues. V was clipped by 4 bases and J by 3 bases; unmatched bases: 4. DNA for the CDR3: TGTGCCAGCAGTGTACTAGCGGGGGGGATGACAGATACGCAGTATTTT. This sequence encodes CASSVLAGGMTDTQYF.

The CDR3: CASSQEGTGGTDTQYF. In DNA form, the CDR3 reads TGCGCCAGCAGCCAAGAGGGCACCGGGGGCACAGATACGCAGTATTTT. The chain combines TRBV4-1 with TRBJ2-3; D is perhaps TRBD2 (5 bases). CDR1 is MGHRA, CDR2 YSYEKL, per germline. Trimming shortened V by 0 bases and J by 1 base, and 11 bases separated the two germline ends. The CDR3 has 16 residues.

This clonotype was seen just once. This sequence joins TRBV4-2 and TRBJ2-7, with TRBD1 matching 8 bases. V gave up 0 bases and J gave up 2 bases; unmatched junction bases: 3. Germline values: CDR1 LGHNA, CDR2 YNFKEQ. The CDR3 totals 15 residues. The CDR3 is CASSQEQGVAYEQYF. CDR3 in DNA: TGTGCCAGCAGCCAAGAACAGGGGGTCGCCTACGAGCAGTACTTC.

In this sample, this clonotype turned up a few times. The chain employs TRBV7-2 and TRBJ2-1; D remains unclear. The length of the CDR3 is 13 residues. The germline CDR1 and CDR2 sequences are SGHTA and FQGNSA. Trimming cost V 5 bases and J 8 bases, with 13 bases left between them. CDR3: CASSKAYPHEQFF. Here the CDR3 DNA reads TGTGCCAGCAGCAAGGCGTACCCCCATGAGCAGTTCTTC.

V is TRBV27 and J is TRBJ2-7; the D is unclear. The length of the CDR3 is 13 residues. The V end lost 0 bases, the J end lost 6 bases, and 9 bases lay between the germline ends. Looked up from germline, CDR1 is MNHEY and CDR2 is SMNVEV (reference sequence). The CDR3 bases are TGTGCCAGCAGTTTATCGCGTGTCAGCGAGCAGTACTTC. Protein sequence: CASSLSRVSEQYF.

The rearrangement joins TRBV4-2 to TRBJ2-1; 13 bases match TRBD2. The CDR3 is 16 amino acids. Germline CDR1 reads LGHNA; CDR2 reads YNFKEQ. V lost 3 bases to trimming and J lost 9 bases; unmatched junction nucleotides: 8. CDR3 sequence (DNA): TGTGCCAGCAGCCAGCCTACTAGCGGGGGGGCAGCTGAGCAGTTCTTC. The encoded protein is CASSQPTSGGAAEQFF.

This clonotype was observed a few times. This chain joins TRBV12-3 or TRBV12-4 and TRBJ1-4, with D possibly TRBD1 on 6 matching bases. Between the trimmed V and J ends, which lost 3 bases and 3 bases, there was a span of 11 bases. This CDR3 is built from 15 residues. The CDR3 DNA reads TGTGCCAGCAGTTTGGGTCAGGGGTCTAATGAAAAACTGTTTTTT. It is translated as CASSLGQGSNEKLFF.

Worth noting for this clonotype: Relative to the germline gene, one junction end is altered; a read error may explain this. This chain joins TRBV7-2 and TRBJ2-4; 7 nucleotides agree with TRBD2. The J call may be wrong; the DNA end is better matched by TRBJ2-7. CDR1 is SGHTA, CDR2 FQGNSA, per germline. CDR3 length equals 15 residues. In DNA form, the CDR3 reads TGTGTCAGCAGCGCAGATGGGGGGGGCTCCTACGAGCAGTACTTC. Protein sequence: CVSSADGGGSYEQYF.

J is TRBJ2-1 and V is TRBV6-5; D might be TRBD1 (5 bases). CDR3 size: 15 residues. V was trimmed by 6 bases and J by 1 base, leaving 13 bases between them. The germline CDR1 and CDR2 sequences are MNHEY and SVGAGI. CDR3 region: CASRLGQGSYNEQFF. CDR3 DNA: TGTGCCAGCAGGCTGGGGCAGGGATCCTACAATGAGCAGTTCTTC.

As concerns this clonotype: The junction shows a germline mismatch at one end, possibly a read error. The chain has TRBV7-2 and TRBJ2-3; D may be TRBD2 (6 bases). Germline loops: CDR1 SGHTA, CDR2 FQGNSA. This CDR3 spans 14 amino acids. The CDR3, as DNA: TGTGCCACCCGCGAGCGGGTAAGCACAGATCCGCAGTATTTT. It specifies CATRERVSTDPQYF.

This clonotype has just a few counts. This chain connects TRBV6-2 or TRBV6-3 to TRBJ1-6; no firm D call. The CDR3 runs 14 residues. Germline V gene lookup returns CDR1 MNHEY and CDR2 SVGEGT. V was pared by 2 bases and J by 8 bases, with 10 bases between. The CDR3 DNA is TGTGCCAGCAGTTACGGTCTGGGGTATTCACCCCTCCACTTT. This sequence encodes CASSYGLGYSPLHF.

The CDR3 loop reads CSVVVRVGQETQYF. As DNA, the CDR3 is TGCAGCGTTGTTGTGCGGGTAGGCCAAGAGACCCAGTACTTC. This chain joins TRBV29-1 and TRBJ2-5; D perhaps matches TRBD2 (5 bases). CDR3 size: 14 residues. Germline CDR1 reads SQVTM; CDR2 reads ANQGSEA. Trimming took 4 bases from V and 1 from J, leaving 13 bases between them.

This clonotype was seen a few times. The J gene is TRBJ1-2, the V gene TRBV4-2; the D gene is possibly TRBD1 (6 bases). The germline gives CDR1 LGHNA, CDR2 YNFKEQ. The CDR3 loop spans 15 amino acids. V was cut by 1 base and J by 5 bases, with 14 bases left in between. CDR3 in DNA: TGTGCCAGCAGCCAAGGTCCAGAAGGGGGGTATGGCTACACCTTC. It encodes CASSQGPEGGYGYTF.

Concerning this clonotype: Given a much more abundant clone one base away, this may be a read error. The V gene is TRBV7-2, the J gene TRBJ2-7; D assignment may be TRBD1 or TRBD2 (5 bases each). The CDR3 has 12 amino acids. Germline assignment: CDR1 SGHTA and CDR2 FQGNSA. V shed 4 bases and J shed 4 bases, with 8 bases lying between them. The CDR3 reads CASSWDVYEQYF. In DNA, the CDR3 is TGTGCCAGCAGCTGGGACGTATACGAGCAGTACTTC.

The J gene is TRBJ2-7, the V gene TRBV29-1; maybe TRBD1 (6 bases). The CDR3 totals 14 residues. Germline CDR1 and CDR2: SQVTM and ANQGSEA. V gave up 7 bases and J gave up 1 base, with 17 bases separating them. The CDR3 DNA follows: TGCAGCGGGAAAACAGGGCCCGGATCCTACGAGCAGTACTTC. This encodes CSGKTGPGSYEQYF.

This clonotype was detected a few times. V is TRBV14 and J is TRBJ1-4; D might be TRBD1 (6 bases). The CDR3 extends over 14 amino acids. CDR1 SGHDN and CDR2 FVKESK come from the germline V gene. The ends were cut back, 4 bases at V and 7 bases at J, with 13 bases in the middle. The CDR3 DNA is TGTGCCAGCAGCCCCAGACAGGATGGTGAAAAACTGTTTTTT. This encodes CASSPRQDGEKLFF. Full variable domain (outside the CDR3, taken from reference TRBV14 and TRBJ1-4): EAGVTQFPSHSVIEKGQTVTLRCDPISGHDNLYWYRRVMGKEIKFLLHFVKESKQDESGMPNNRFLAERTGGTYSTLKVQPAELEDSGVYFCASSPRQDGEKLFFGSGTQLSVL.

V usage is TRBV5-1 and J usage is TRBJ2-3, with D possibly TRBD1 on 5 matching bases. This CDR3 is 14 amino acids long. Between the trimmed V and J ends, which lost 6 bases and 2 bases, there was a span of 13 bases. Germline lookup yields CDR1 SGHRS and CDR2 YFSETQ. CDR3 region: CASTRDPPTDTQYF. For the CDR3, the DNA is TGCGCCAGCACCAGGGATCCCCCCACAGATACGCAGTATTTT. The whole variable domain, filled in from reference TRBV5-1 and TRBJ2-3, reads KAGVTQTPRYLIKTRGQQVTLSCSPISGHRSVSWYQQTPGQGLQFLFEYFSETQRNKGNFPGRFSGRQFSNSRSEMNVSTLELGDSALYLCASTRDPPTDTQYFGPGTRLTVL.

This rearrangement joins TRBV6-6 to TRBJ1-6; 9 bases fit TRBD1. The CDR3 is 14 amino acids. CDR1 is MNHNY and CDR2 is SVGAGI in the germline V gene (reference sequence). The ends lost 7 bases at V and 9 bases at J; junction bases unmatched: 7. This CDR3 reads CASTPGQGISPLHF. Written as DNA, the CDR3 is TGTGCCAGCACTCCGGGACAGGGCATTTCACCCCTCCACTTT.

CDR3 region: CASSAPAGTGSNEQFF. The CDR3 bases are TGTGCCAGCAGCGCGCCTGCCGGGACAGGGTCCAATGAGCAGTTCTTC. This sequence joins TRBV7-9 and TRBJ2-1; TRBD1 matches 9 bases. The ends lost 5 bases at V and 6 bases at J; junction bases unmatched: 11. The germline V gene encodes CDR1 SEHNR and CDR2 FQNEAQ (reference sequence). The CDR3 is 16 amino acids.

The V gene is TRBV20-1, the J gene TRBJ2-4, with D perhaps assigned TRBD1 or TRBD2 (5 bases each). The better agreement between TRBJ2-7 and the DNA end casts doubt on the J call. This CDR3 has 15 amino acids. CDR1 DFQATT and CDR2 SNEGSKA come from the germline V gene (reference sequence). This chain's CDR3 is CSARPSPGTPYEQYF. As DNA, the CDR3 is TGCAGTGCTAGGCCCTCCCCGGGGACGCCCTACGAGCAGTACTTC.

This chain joins TRBV4-1 and TRBJ2-5; 8 bases align to TRBD2. This CDR3 is 17 amino acids long. The V and J ends lost 4 bases and 2 bases, in that order; junction bases with no gene match: 12. The germline V gene encodes CDR1 MGHRA and CDR2 YSYEKL. CDR3: CASSLSESGGRQETQYF. DNA of the CDR3: TGCGCCAGCAGCCTTTCTGAATCGGGGGGGCGGCAAGAGACCCAGTACTTC.

The chain has TRBV20-1 and TRBJ2-7, with 9 bases identical to TRBD1. With 5 bases clipped from V and 6 bases from J, the junction kept 8 bases outside the gene matches. This CDR3 comprises 13 residues. CDR1 DFQATT and CDR2 SNEGSKA come from the germline V gene (reference sequence). The CDR3 reads CSAGDRVLGEQYF. CDR3 nucleotide sequence: TGCAGTGCTGGGGACAGGGTATTAGGCGAGCAGTACTTC.

This chain links TRBV2 with TRBJ2-1; D may correspond to TRBD1 or TRBD2 (5 bases each). Trimming took 2 bases from V and 8 from J, leaving 19 bases between them. Per germline, CDR1 SNHLY and CDR2 FYNNEI. This CDR3 is 16 amino acids long. The CDR3 DNA reads as TGTGCCAGCAGTGAAAATTGGGACCTCGGTCTGGATGAGCAGTTCTTC. Residues: CASSENWDLGLDEQFF.

There are a few counts of this clonotype. J is TRBJ1-5 and V is TRBV12-3 or TRBV12-4, with a tentative D call TRBD1 (6 bases). The CDR3 has 14 residues. V was trimmed by 5 bases and J by 4 bases, leaving 12 bases between them. CDR3 sequence reads: CASSARTANQPQHF. The DNA of the CDR3 is TGTGCCAGCAGTGCCCGGACAGCGAATCAGCCCCAGCATTTT.

The chain couples TRBV4-2 to TRBJ2-7, with TRBD2 identical over 10 bases. The germline gives CDR1 LGHNA, CDR2 YNFKEQ. V shed 5 bases and J 1 base; nucleotides not matched to a gene: 5. This CDR3 is built from 15 residues. CDR3 DNA sequence: TGTGCCAGCAGCGAGACTAGCGGGCAATCCTACGAGCAGTACTTC. Its translation: CASSETSGQSYEQYF.

V and J are TRBV3-1 and TRBJ1-1; D gene uncertain. V was cut by 1 base and J by 2 bases, with 11 bases left in between. Germline CDR1 is LGHDT and CDR2 is YNNKEL (reference sequence). The CDR3 consists of 15 residues. CDR3 amino acids: CASSQVGLINTEAFF. The DNA for the CDR3 is TGTGCCAGCAGCCAAGTTGGACTGATTAACACTGAAGCTTTCTTT. The full variable domain, with the rest looked up from reference TRBV3-1 and TRBJ1-1, is DTAVSQTPKYLVTQMGNDKSIKCEQNLGHDTMYWYKQDSKKFLKIMFSYNNKELIINETVPNRFSPKSPDKAHLNLHINSLELGDSAVYFCASSQVGLINTEAFFGQGTRLTVV.

CDR3 sequence reads: CASAVSEATEAFF. The CDR3 region has the DNA TGTGCCAGCGCCGTAAGCGAGGCCACTGAAGCTTTCTTT. This sequence joins TRBV6-4 and TRBJ1-1, with D uncertain. The CDR3 runs 13 residues. From germline, CDR1 is MRHNA and CDR2 SNTAGT. V lost 8 bases and J 4 bases, leaving 14 bases between the germline ends.

The chain couples TRBV6-9 to TRBJ2-1; D gene uncertain. The CDR3 loop spans 18 amino acids. The germline V and J ends were trimmed by 0 bases and 9 bases, with 24 bases remaining between them. The V gene's germline CDR1 is MNHGY and CDR2 SVAAGI. The CDR3 DNA reads TGTGCCAGCAGTTATTCATCGCAGGTCCCCACATCGGACGGTGAGCAGTTCTTC. Protein sequence: CASSYSSQVPTSDGEQFF.